This T cell receptor (beta chain) was retrieved from a study of shared clonotypes between healthy human individuals. General study findings and limits: Some clonotypes were shared by all four sorted-subset donors, while others were not shared. The non-shared ones had lower generation probabilities than the shared ones. Among donors, the sharing of clonotypes was expected to be influenced by sequencing depth.

TCRdb's table, derived via immunoSEQ multiplex PCR, lists solely in-frame clones and lacks some. The data contain roughly 640,000 clones, more than 95% of them seen just once; the ten biggest clones take up less than 0.065%. Donors were Caucasian adults residing in Nashville, Tennessee, USA. A split of CD4+ cells into CD45RA+ naive and CD45RA-negative memory subsets was performed. Comments on this clone: Antigen unknown.

J was trimmed by 0 bases and V by 4 bases; bases with no gene match: 15. The CDR3 loop spans 18 amino acids. In germline, CDR1 is ENHRY, CDR2 SYGVKD. Sequencing used naive CD4+ T cells sorted from blood. Subset given: CD45RA+ positively selected. V is TRBV10-3 and J is TRBJ2-7; 7 bases map to TRBD2. The clonotype comes from a woman in her twenties or thirties in good health. The CDR3: CAISVSQRDSVFSYEQYF. DNA for the CDR3: TGTGCCATCAGTGTATCTCAGCGGGATTCAGTTTTCTCCTACGAGCAGTACTTC.